The 7 T cell receptor beta chains in this list originate from one sample, sequenced in a study of T cell changes during pregnancy in multiple sclerosis. Generated by immunoSEQ multiplex PCR, the TCRdb table keeps only in-frame clones and is missing some. The table records tens of thousands of clones, about 91% of them present only once. This material consisted of CD4+ T cells from peripheral blood mononuclear cells, taken in the second trimester of pregnancy. All receptors derive from a female donor in good health, enrolled as a control in a pregnancy study.

The chain carries TRBV11-3 and TRBJ2-1; TRBD1 matches 10 bases. V trimming: 5 bases; J trimming: 7 bases; junction bases outside the gene matches: 5. The germline gives CDR1 SGHNT, CDR2 YENEEA. This CDR3 is built from 14 residues. The CDR3 region is CASSQRQGANEQFF. The CDR3, as DNA: TGTGCCAGCAGCCAACGACAGGGGGCAAATGAGCAGTTCTTC.

The gene calls are TRBV18 and TRBJ1-1; D ambiguous. Trimming removed 5 bases at V and 0 bases at J, with 13 bases between. CDR1 and CDR2 from the germline V gene are KGHSH and LQKENI. The CDR3 spans 15 residues. The CDR3 loop reads CASSVSTGLNTEAFF. The CDR3 DNA is TGTGCCAGCTCAGTTTCGACGGGTTTGAACACTGAAGCTTTCTTT.

This chain joins TRBV16 and TRBJ1-3; no clear D gene. The CDR3 runs to 14 residues. Germline-derived CDR1 and CDR2 are KGHSY and FQNENV. V shed 0 bases and J shed 6 bases, with 9 bases lying between them. As DNA, the CDR3 is TGTGCCAGCAGCCAATCGCTATCTATAAACACCATATATTTT. Amino acids: CASSQSLSINTIYF.

The gene calls are TRBV5-6 and TRBJ1-4; TRBD1 matches 8 bases. CDR3 length: 15 amino acids. Germline CDR1 SGHDT, CDR2 YYEEEE. V was pared by 1 base and J by 8 bases, with 7 bases of the junction left unmatched. CDR3 coding DNA: TGTGCCAGCAGCTTGAAGGACAGGGTAAACGAAAAACTGTTTTTT. Its translation is CASSLKDRVNEKLFF.

This sequence joins TRBV5-4 and TRBJ2-6; tentative D call: TRBD2 (6 bases). CDR1 is SGHNT and CDR2 is YYREEE in the germline V gene (reference sequence). CDR3 length: 17 residues. Trimming left V 0 bases short and J 0 bases short, with 10 bases between. The CDR3 is CASSLGTGVSGANVLTF. Here the CDR3 DNA reads TGTGCCAGCAGCTTGGGAACGGGGGTCTCTGGGGCCAACGTCCTGACTTTC.

The V and J genes are TRBV9 and TRBJ1-3; D gene ambiguous. The CDR3 runs 15 residues. Trimming removed 4 bases from V and 0 bases from J, with 11 bases in between. In germline, CDR1 is SGDLS, CDR2 YYNGEE. The CDR3 DNA follows: TGTGCCAGCAGCCGGGAGGCCCTCTCTGGAAACACCATATATTTT. This sequence encodes CASSREALSGNTIYF.

V usage is TRBV19 and J usage is TRBJ1-6; 10 positions agree with TRBD1. V lost 6 bases, J lost 11 bases, and 7 bases stayed unmatched. This CDR3 has 14 residues. Germline lookup yields CDR1 LNHDA and CDR2 SQIVND (reference sequence). CDR3 region: CASRRDRGRTPLHF. The DNA for the CDR3 is TGTGCCAGTAGAAGGGACAGGGGCAGGACACCCCTCCACTTT.